In its sample, the clone carrying this T cell receptor beta chain was seen many times. One junction end disagrees with the germline gene, perhaps due to a read error. This record belongs to a study of identical twins. TCRdb reprocessed the 5' RACE reads via MiXCR and lists one record per CDR3 protein. The sample contains 1.5 million to 2 million distinct CDR3 sequences, less than 35% of which appear only once. The germline V gene has CDR1 MNHEY and CDR2 SMNVEV (reference sequence). The length of the CDR3 is 15 residues. This sequence joins TRBV27 and TRBJ2-1; perhaps TRBD2 as D (5 bases). The clonotype was recovered from a newborn girl in good health. Sample: cord blood. CDR3 nucleotides: TGCGCCAGCAGCTTGGAGGCCGCCTCCTACAATGAGCAGTTCTTC. This encodes CASSLEAASYNEQFF.